One and the same sample provided the 15 T cell receptor beta chains below, sequenced in a study of T-cell reconstitution after alpha-beta-depleted transplantation in children (dated by TCRdb to about 2016). The library was made by PCR. Sequencing instrument: Illumina HiSeq 2500. To normalize quantification of the TCRbeta repertoire, the TCR libraries were built with molecular barcoding that relied on unique molecular identifiers. TCRdb reprocessed the public reads (quality trimming at Q25 with fastp, clone calling with MiXCR) and kept in-frame beta chains. Entries that share a CDR3 protein sequence are merged under the most common genes and DNA. The sample table records hundreds of thousands of distinct CDR3 sequences; around 19% of these occur just once. 3.3% of the sample goes to the ten largest clones. The sequencing here drew on PBMCs from the stem cell graft donor, taken from the stem cell graft. These receptors came from a human donor who donated a stem cell graft to a child with acute lymphoblastic leukemia.

CDR3 nucleotide sequence: TGCGCCAGCAGCCAAGATGCGATTAGGGGGGACGAGCAGTACTTC. It translates to CASSQDAIRGDEQYF. The chain links TRBV4-1 to TRBJ2-7; D could derive from TRBD1 or TRBD2 (6 bases each). The germline V gene encodes CDR1 MGHRA and CDR2 YSYEKL. Between the trimmed V and J ends, which lost 0 bases and 5 bases, there was a span of 14 bases. The CDR3 consists of 15 residues.

The chain is built from TRBV9 and TRBJ2-1; D uncertain. Trimming left V 2 bases short and J 6 bases short, with 18 bases between. This CDR3 spans 16 amino acids. Germline CDR1 SGDLS, CDR2 YYNGEE. In DNA form, the CDR3 reads TGTGCCAGCAGCGTCTTAGGACGGGTTGGTGTCAATGAGCAGTTCTTC. It translates to CASSVLGRVGVNEQFF. Together with reference TRBV9 and TRBJ2-1, the CDR3 gives the full variable domain: DSGVTQTPKHLITATGQRVTLRCSPRSGDLSVYWYQQSLDQGLQFLIQYYNGEERAKGNILERFSAQQFPDLHSELNLSSLELGDSALYFCASSVLGRVGVNEQFFGPGTRLTVL.

This clonotype came up many times. The chain has TRBV12-3 or TRBV12-4 and TRBJ1-1; TRBD1 aligns across 7 bases. Unmatched junction bases numbered 9, after V lost 5 bases and J lost 6 bases. CDR3 length equals 14 residues. The CDR3 reads CASSQDRRRAEAFF. In DNA form, the CDR3 reads TGTGCCAGCAGTCAGGACAGGAGGAGGGCTGAAGCTTTCTTT.

This chain connects TRBV20-1 to TRBJ2-1; 8 nucleotides line up with TRBD2. V trimming: 4 bases; J trimming: 0 bases; junction bases outside the gene matches: 5. The CDR3 has 15 amino acids. Germline-derived CDR1 and CDR2 are DFQATT and SNEGSKA (reference sequence). CDR3 DNA sequence: TGCAGTGCTATCCCACTAGCGGTCTCCTACAATGAGCAGTTCTTC. As protein: CSAIPLAVSYNEQFF.

This clonotype appeared a few times. This chain uses TRBV4-2 with TRBJ2-5; 7 bases are a match to TRBD2. Germline V gene sequence: CDR1 LGHNA, CDR2 YNFKEQ. CDR3 length equals 19 residues. Trimming took 1 base from V and 5 from J; bases not matched to a gene: 19. The CDR3 reads CASSQVGVYGGGPGETQYF. Here the CDR3 DNA reads TGTGCCAGCAGCCAAGTGGGGGTGTACGGGGGAGGGCCCGGTGAGACCCAGTACTTC.

The rearrangement links TRBV4-2 to TRBJ2-5; D is perhaps TRBD2 (6 bases). V lost 3 bases and J lost 1, with 15 bases in between. CDR1 and CDR2 (germline): LGHNA, YNFKEQ. The CDR3 has 16 residues. The CDR3 protein is CASSHGTGGRQETQYF. The CDR3 region has the DNA TGTGCCAGCAGCCATGGTACCGGGGGACGCCAAGAGACCCAGTACTTC.

The rearrangement links TRBV20-1 to TRBJ2-2; either TRBD1 or TRBD2 may fit D (5 bases each). V lost 6 bases, J lost 0 bases, and 17 bases lay in between. This CDR3 has 16 residues. Per the germline V gene, CDR1 is DFQATT and CDR2 is SNEGSKA (reference sequence). CDR3 sequence reads: CSARRGRTSNTGELFF. CDR3 nucleotides: TGCAGTGCGCGCCGGGGTAGGACATCGAACACCGGGGAGCTGTTTTTT.

Only a few counts were recorded for this clonotype. The chain employs TRBV7-9 and TRBJ1-1; D might be TRBD1 (5 bases). The CDR3 totals 13 residues. Trimming removed 1 base at V and 8 bases at J, with 11 bases between. Per germline, CDR1 SEHNR and CDR2 FQNEAQ (reference sequence). This CDR3 reads CASSLGGQDEAFF. The CDR3 DNA is TGTGCCAGCAGCTTAGGAGGACAAGACGAAGCTTTCTTT.

This clonotype was seen only a few times. The chain recombines TRBV11-1 with TRBJ1-1; 8 bases map to TRBD1. Unmatched junction bases numbered 19, after V lost 0 bases and J lost 1 base. The CDR3 extends over 21 amino acids. CDR1 and CDR2 (germline): SGHAT, FQDESV (reference sequence). The CDR3 DNA is TGTGCCAGCAGCTTAGCGTCCCTTCGGACAGGGACGAGGTCGGGGAACACTGAAGCTTTCTTT. It is translated as CASSLASLRTGTRSGNTEAFF.

This clonotype was recorded a few times. The chain carries TRBV29-1 and TRBJ2-1, with 14 bases aligning to TRBD2. The V gene's germline CDR1 is SQVTM and CDR2 ANQGSEA. V lost 1 base and J lost 13; bases outside the gene matches: 6. CDR3 length equals 14 residues. CDR3 region: CSVEGLAGGPGQFF. CDR3 DNA: TGCAGCGTTGAAGGACTAGCGGGAGGGCCGGGTCAGTTCTTC.

V usage is TRBV20-1 and J usage is TRBJ2-7, with no clear D. Germline V gene lookup returns CDR1 DFQATT and CDR2 SNEGSKA (reference sequence). The CDR3 runs to 14 residues. V gave up 3 bases and J gave up 0 bases, with 12 bases separating them. The CDR3 bases are TGCAGTGCTAGCAGGACCGCCAGCTCCTACGAGCAGTACTTC. Amino acids: CSASRTASSYEQYF.

This clonotype has more than one count but fewer than ten. The CDR3 is CATSRDLGAYEQYF. The CDR3 nucleotides read TGTGCCACCAGCAGAGACCTGGGGGCCTACGAGCAGTACTTC. The chain combines TRBV15 with TRBJ2-7; the D call may be TRBD1 or TRBD2 (5 bases each). The CDR3 covers 14 residues. Germline V gene lookup returns CDR1 LNHNV and CDR2 YYDKDF (reference sequence). V gave up 0 bases and J gave up 2 bases, with 8 bases separating them.

The V and J genes are TRBV7-9 and TRBJ2-3; 8 bases line up with TRBD2. The CDR3 is made up of 16 amino acids. The germline V gene encodes CDR1 SEHNR and CDR2 FQNEAQ (reference sequence). Trimming removed 4 bases from V and 5 bases from J; junction bases left unmatched: 11. The CDR3 sequence is CASSWPPAGVGDTQYF. CDR3 nucleotides: TGTGCCAGCAGCTGGCCCCCAGCGGGAGTGGGAGATACGCAGTATTTT.

This chain uses TRBV5-1 with TRBJ2-1; 8 positions agree with TRBD2. The ends lost 4 bases at V and 0 bases at J; junction bases unmatched: 6. Germline V gives CDR1 SGHRS, CDR2 YFSETQ. There are 16 residues in the CDR3. For the CDR3, the DNA is TGCGCCAGCAGCATATTAGCGGGGCCCTCCTACAATGAGCAGTTCTTC. Translated: CASSILAGPSYNEQFF. The variable domain in full, completed from reference TRBV5-1 and TRBJ2-1, reads KAGVTQTPRYLIKTRGQQVTLSCSPISGHRSVSWYQQTPGQGLQFLFEYFSETQRNKGNFPGRFSGRQFSNSRSEMNVSTLELGDSALYLCASSILAGPSYNEQFFGPGTRLTVL.

The chain links TRBV2 to TRBJ1-3, with D possibly TRBD1 on 6 matching bases. The V end was cut by 7 bases, the J end by 2 bases, with 12 bases between. CDR3 length: 14 amino acids. Germline CDR1 SNHLY, CDR2 FYNNEI. The CDR3 region has the DNA TGTGCCAGCACACCGCGGACAGCTGGAAACACCATATATTTT. Amino acid sequence: CASTPRTAGNTIYF.